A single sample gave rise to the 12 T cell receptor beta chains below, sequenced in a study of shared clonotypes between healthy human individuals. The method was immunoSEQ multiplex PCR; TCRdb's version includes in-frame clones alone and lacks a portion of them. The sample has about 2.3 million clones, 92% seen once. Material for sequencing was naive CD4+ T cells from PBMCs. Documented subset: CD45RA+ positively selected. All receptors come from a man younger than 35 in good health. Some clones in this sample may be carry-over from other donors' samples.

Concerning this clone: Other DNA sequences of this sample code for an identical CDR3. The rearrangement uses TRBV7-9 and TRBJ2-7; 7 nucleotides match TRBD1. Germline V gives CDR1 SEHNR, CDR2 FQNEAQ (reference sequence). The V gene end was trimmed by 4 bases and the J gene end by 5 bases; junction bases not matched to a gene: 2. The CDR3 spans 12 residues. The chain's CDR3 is CASSSQGNEQYF. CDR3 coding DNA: TGTGCCAGCAGCTCACAGGGGAACGAGCAGTACTTC.

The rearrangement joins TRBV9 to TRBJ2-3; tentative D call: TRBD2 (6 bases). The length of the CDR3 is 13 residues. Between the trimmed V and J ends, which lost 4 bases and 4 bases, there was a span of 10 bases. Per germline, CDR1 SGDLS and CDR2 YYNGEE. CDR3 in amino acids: CASSRGIPDTQYF. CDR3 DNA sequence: TGTGCCAGCAGCCGGGGGATCCCAGATACGCAGTATTTT.

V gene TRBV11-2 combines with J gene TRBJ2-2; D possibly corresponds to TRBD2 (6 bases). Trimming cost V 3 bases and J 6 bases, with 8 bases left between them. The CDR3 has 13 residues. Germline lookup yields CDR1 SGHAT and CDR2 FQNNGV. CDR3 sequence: CASSFGLSGELFF. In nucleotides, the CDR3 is TGTGCCAGCAGCTTCGGACTATCCGGGGAGCTGTTTTTT.

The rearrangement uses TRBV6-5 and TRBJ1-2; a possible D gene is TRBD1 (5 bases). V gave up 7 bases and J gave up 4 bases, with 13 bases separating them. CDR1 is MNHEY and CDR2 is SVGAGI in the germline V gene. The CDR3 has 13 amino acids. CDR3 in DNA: TGTGCCAGCAATCCCGGGGGGGGCTATGGCTACACCTTC. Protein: CASNPGGGYGYTF.

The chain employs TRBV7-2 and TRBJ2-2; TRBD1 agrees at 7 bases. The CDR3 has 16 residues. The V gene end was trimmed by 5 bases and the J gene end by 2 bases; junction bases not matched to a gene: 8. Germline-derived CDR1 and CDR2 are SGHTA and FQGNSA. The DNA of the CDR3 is TGTGCCAGCAGCCGGGACAGTTTCCTCAACACCGGGGAGCTGTTTTTT. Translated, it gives CASSRDSFLNTGELFF. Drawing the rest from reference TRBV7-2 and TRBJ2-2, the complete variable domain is GAGVSQSPSNKVTEKGKDVELRCDPISGHTALYWYRQSLGQGLEFLIYFQGNSAPDKSGLPSDRFSAERTGGSVSTLTIQRTQQEDSAVYLCASSRDSFLNTGELFFGEGSRLTVL.

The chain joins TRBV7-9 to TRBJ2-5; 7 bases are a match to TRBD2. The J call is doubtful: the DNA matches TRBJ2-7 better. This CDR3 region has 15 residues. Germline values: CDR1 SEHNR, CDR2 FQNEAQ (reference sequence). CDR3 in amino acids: CASSPRGDGIYEQYF. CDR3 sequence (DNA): TGTGCCAGCAGCCCTCGGGGGGACGGAATCTACGAGCAGTACTTC.

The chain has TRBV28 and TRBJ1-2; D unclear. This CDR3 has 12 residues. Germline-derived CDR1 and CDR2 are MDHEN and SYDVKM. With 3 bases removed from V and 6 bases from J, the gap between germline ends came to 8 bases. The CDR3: CASSLTTDGYTF. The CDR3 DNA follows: TGTGCCAGCAGTTTGACAACTGATGGCTACACCTTC.

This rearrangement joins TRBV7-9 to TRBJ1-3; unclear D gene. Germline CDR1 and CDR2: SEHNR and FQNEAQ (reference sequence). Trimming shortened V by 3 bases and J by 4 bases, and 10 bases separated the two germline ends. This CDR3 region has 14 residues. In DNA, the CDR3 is TGTGCCAGCAGCTTTGGGGAGAGGGGAAACACCATATATTTT. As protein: CASSFGERGNTIYF.

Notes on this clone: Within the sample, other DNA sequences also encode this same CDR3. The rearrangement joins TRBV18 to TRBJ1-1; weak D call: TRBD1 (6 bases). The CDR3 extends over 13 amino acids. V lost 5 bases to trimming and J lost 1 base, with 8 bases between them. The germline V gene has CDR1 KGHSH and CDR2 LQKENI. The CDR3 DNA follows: TGTGCCAGCTCAAAGGACAGGAACACTGAAGCTTTCTTT. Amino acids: CASSKDRNTEAFF. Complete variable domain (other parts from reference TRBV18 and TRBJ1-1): NAGVMQNPRHLVRRRGQEARLRCSPMKGHSHVYWYRQLPEEGLKFMVYLQKENIIDESGMPKERFSAEFPKEGPSILRIQQVVRGDSAAYFCASSKDRNTEAFFGQGTRLTVV.

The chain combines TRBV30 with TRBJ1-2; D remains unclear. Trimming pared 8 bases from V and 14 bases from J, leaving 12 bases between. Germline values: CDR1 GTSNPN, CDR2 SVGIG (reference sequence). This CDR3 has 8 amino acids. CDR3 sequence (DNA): TGTGCCGGGGAGGATCTAACCTTC. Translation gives CAGEDLTF.

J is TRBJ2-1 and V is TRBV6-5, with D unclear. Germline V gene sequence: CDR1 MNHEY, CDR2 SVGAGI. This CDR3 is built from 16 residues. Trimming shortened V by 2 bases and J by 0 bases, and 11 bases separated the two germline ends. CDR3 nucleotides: TGTGCCAGCAGTTACCAACTCCCCCCCTCCTACAATGAGCAGTTCTTC. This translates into CASSYQLPPSYNEQFF.

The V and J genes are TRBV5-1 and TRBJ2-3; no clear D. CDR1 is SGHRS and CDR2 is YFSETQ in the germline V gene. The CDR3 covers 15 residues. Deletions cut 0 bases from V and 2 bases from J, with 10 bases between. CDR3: CASSLAPVFTDTQYF. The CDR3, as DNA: TGCGCCAGCAGCTTGGCTCCGGTGTTCACAGATACGCAGTATTTT. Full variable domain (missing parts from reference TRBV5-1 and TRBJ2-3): KAGVTQTPRYLIKTRGQQVTLSCSPISGHRSVSWYQQTPGQGLQFLFEYFSETQRNKGNFPGRFSGRQFSNSRSEMNVSTLELGDSALYLCASSLAPVFTDTQYFGPGTRLTVL.